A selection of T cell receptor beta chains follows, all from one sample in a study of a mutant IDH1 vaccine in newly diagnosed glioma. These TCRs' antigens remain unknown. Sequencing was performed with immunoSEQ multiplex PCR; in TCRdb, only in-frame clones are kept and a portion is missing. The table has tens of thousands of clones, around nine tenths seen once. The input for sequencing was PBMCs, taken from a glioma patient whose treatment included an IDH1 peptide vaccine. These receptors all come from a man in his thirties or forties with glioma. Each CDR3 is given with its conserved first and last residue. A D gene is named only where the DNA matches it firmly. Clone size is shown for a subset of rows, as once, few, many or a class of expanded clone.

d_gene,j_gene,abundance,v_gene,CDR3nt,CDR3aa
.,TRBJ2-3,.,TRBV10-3,TGTGCCATCAGCAAAGGAGTGCTGACAGATACAGATACGCAGTATTTT,CAISKGVLTDTDTQYF
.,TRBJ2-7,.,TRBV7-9,TGTGCCAGCAGCCCCACTGGCTACGAGCAGTACTTC,CASSPTGYEQYF
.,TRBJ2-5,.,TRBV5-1,TGCGCCAGCAGCCCCGAGCGAGGCAGCCTGGGGGAGACCCAGTACTTC,CASSPERGSLGETQYF
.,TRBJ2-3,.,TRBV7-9,TGTGCCAGCAGCTTATTGGCGGATACGCAGTATTTT,CASSLLADTQYF
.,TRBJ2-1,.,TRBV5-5,TGTGCCAGCAGCTTGGCTTGGGTGGGGCCGCCCTACAATGAGCAGTTCTTC,CASSLAWVGPPYNEQFF
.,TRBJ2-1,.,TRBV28,TGTGCCAGCAGTTACAGGGCTAGCTCCTACAATGAGCAGTTCTTC,CASSYRASSYNEQFF
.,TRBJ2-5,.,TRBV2,TGTGCCAGCAGCAGCGCACGACAGGGGAGGGGAGAGACCCAGTACTTC,CASSSARQGRGETQYF
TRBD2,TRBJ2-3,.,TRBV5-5,TGTGCCAGCAGCTTACTAGCGGGGAGAACAGATACGCAGTATTTT,CASSLLAGRTDTQYF
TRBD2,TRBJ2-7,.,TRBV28,TGTGCCAGCACCCGGACTAGCGGGAGTCGGGAGCAGTACTTC,CASTRTSGSREQYF
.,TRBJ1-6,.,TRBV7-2,TGTGCCAGCAGCTCTACGGTGTCACCCCTCCACTTT,CASSSTVSPLHF
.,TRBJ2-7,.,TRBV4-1,TGCGCCAGCAGCCAGGGAGGTTCGGGACAGTCCTACGAGCAGTACTTC,CASSQGGSGQSYEQYF
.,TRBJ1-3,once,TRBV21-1,TGTGCCGTCCGCAGGGCATTATCTGGAAACACCATATATTTT,CAVRRALSGNTIYF
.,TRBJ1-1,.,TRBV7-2,TGTGCCAGCAGCTCCTCCGTCGGGACTGAAGCTTTCTTT,CASSSSVGTEAFF
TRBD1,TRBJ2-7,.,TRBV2,TGTGCCAGCAGTGGACCAACAGGGGGTAAAATCTACGAGCAGTACTTC,CASSGPTGGKIYEQYF
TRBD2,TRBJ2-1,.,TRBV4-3,TGCGCCAGCAGCCAAGATTCGGCGGGGGACAATGAGCAGTTCTTC,CASSQDSAGDNEQFF
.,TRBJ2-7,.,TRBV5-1,TGCGCCAGCAGCTTGAACCGGGAGCAGTACTTC,CASSLNREQYF
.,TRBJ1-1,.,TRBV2,TGTGCCAGCGCTAACAGGGCGAACACTGAAGCTTTCTTT,CASANRANTEAFF
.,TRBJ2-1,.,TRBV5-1,TGCGCCAGCAGCGACGACAGCTCCTACAATGAGCAGTTCTTC,CASSDDSSYNEQFF
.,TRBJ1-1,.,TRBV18,TGTGCCAGCTCACCACCTTACAGCTATGAAGCTTTCTTT,CASSPPYSYEAFF
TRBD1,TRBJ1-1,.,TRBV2,TGTGCCAGCACGAGGAACAGGGGGCCCTCGGAAGCTTTCTTT,CASTRNRGPSEAFF
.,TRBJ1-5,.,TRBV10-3,TGTGCCATCAGTGACTCGAATCAGCCCCAGCATTTT,CAISDSNQPQHF
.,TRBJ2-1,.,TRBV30,TGTGCCTGGGGGACCTACAATGAGCAGTTCTTC,CAWGTYNEQFF
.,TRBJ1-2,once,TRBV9,TGTGCCAGCAGCGAGAGCCCTACAGGGTATGGCTACACCTTC,CASSESPTGYGYTF
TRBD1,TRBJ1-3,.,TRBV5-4,TGTGCCAGCAGTTCTCCGGGTTCCGGGACAGGGCGAAACACCATATATTTT,CASSSPGSGTGRNTIYF
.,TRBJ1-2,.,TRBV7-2,TGTGCCAGCAGTCCAGGGGTTGGCAATGGCTACACCTTC,CASSPGVGNGYTF
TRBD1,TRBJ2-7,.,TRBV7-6,TGTGCCAGCAGCTCGCGGACAGGGTCCTACGAGCAGTACTTC,CASSSRTGSYEQYF
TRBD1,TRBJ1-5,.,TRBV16,TGTGCCAGCAGCTGGACAGGAGGAGGCAATCAGCCCCAGCATTTT,CASSWTGGGNQPQHF
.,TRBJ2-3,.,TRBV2,TGTGCCAGCAGCCCGGGACTTACAACAGATACGCAGTATTTT,CASSPGLTTDTQYF
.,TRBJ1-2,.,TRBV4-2,TGTGCCAGCAGCCAAGACTCTGGGAGAACTAACTATGGCTACACCTTC,CASSQDSGRTNYGYTF
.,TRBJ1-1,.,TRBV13,TGTGCCAGCAGCTTAGGATGGCGGGTCAGAAGGGAGAACACTGAAGCTTTCTTT,CASSLGWRVRRENTEAFF
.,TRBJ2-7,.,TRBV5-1,TGCGCCAGCAGCCATTCAGACGAGCAGTACTTC,CASSHSDEQYF
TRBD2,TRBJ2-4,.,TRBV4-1,TGCGCCAGCAGCCAAGAAGGACTAGCGGGGTTAAACATTCAGTACTTC,CASSQEGLAGLNIQYF
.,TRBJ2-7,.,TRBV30,TGTGCCTGGAGTCGGTCAAACTGGGACGAGCAGTACTTC,CAWSRSNWDEQYF
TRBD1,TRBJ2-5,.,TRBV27,TGTGCCAGCAGTTTCCTCCTGGGGACAGGGGGACCCCGGACCCAGTACTTC,CASSFLLGTGGPRTQYF
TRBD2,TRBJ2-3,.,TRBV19,TGTGCCAGTAGTATAGTTACGGCGGGGGGCACAGATACGCAGTATTTT,CASSIVTAGGTDTQYF
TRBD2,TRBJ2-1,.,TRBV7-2,TGTGCCAGCAGCCCTACTAGCGAAGGTGAGCAGTTCTTC,CASSPTSEGEQFF
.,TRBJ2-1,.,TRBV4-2,TGTGCCAGCAGCCAAGATCGGGCAGGTTCGGATGAGCAGTTCTTC,CASSQDRAGSDEQFF
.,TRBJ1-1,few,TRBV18,TGTGCCAGCTCGTCACAGGGAACTGAAGCTTTCTTT,CASSSQGTEAFF
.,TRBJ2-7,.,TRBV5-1,TGCGCCAGCTTCCGCGTCCGGTACGAGCAGTACTTC,CASFRVRYEQYF
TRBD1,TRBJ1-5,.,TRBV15,TGTGCCACCAGCGGTGACAGGGGAAGCAATCAGCCCCAGCATTTT,CATSGDRGSNQPQHF
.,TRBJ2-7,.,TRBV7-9,TGTGCCAGCACCCCCGATCAGGGAGCCACCGAGCAGTACTTC,CASTPDQGATEQYF
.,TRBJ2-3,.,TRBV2,TGTGCCAGCAGAGACAGTCACCGGAGCACAGATACGCAGTATTTT,CASRDSHRSTDTQYF
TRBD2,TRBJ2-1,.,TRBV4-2,TGTGCCAGCAGCCACCTCGGGACTAGCGGGAAGGGTGCTGAAAATGAGCAGTTCTTC,CASSHLGTSGKGAENEQFF
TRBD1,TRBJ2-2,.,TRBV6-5,TGTGCCAGCTGGGACAGGGCGAACACCGGGGAGCTGTTTTTT,CASWDRANTGELFF
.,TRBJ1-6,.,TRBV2,TGTGCCAGCAGTGATAGGGCAGGGAGAAGTTCACCCCTCCACTTT,CASSDRAGRSSPLHF
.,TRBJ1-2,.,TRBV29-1,TGCAGCGTTGAAGATCTTCCGGGAAACCATGGCTACACCTTC,CSVEDLPGNHGYTF
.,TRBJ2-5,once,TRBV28,TGTGCCAGCAGTTTATTGGGGGAGACCCAGTACTTC,CASSLLGETQYF
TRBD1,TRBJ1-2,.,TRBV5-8,TGTGCCAGCAGCTTTCGGGACAGTGGGGACTATGGCTACACCTTC,CASSFRDSGDYGYTF
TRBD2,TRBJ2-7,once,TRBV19,TGTGCCAGTAGTTCCGGGGGACTAGCGGGAGAATACGAGCAGTACTTC,CASSSGGLAGEYEQYF
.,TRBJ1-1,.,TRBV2,TGTGCCAGCAGGCCCGACTCACTGGGTGAAGCTTTCTTT,CASRPDSLGEAFF
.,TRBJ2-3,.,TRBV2,TGTGCCAGCAGTGAAGAGTGGGGACGCACAGATACGCAGTATTTT,CASSEEWGRTDTQYF
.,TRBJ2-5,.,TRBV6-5,TGTGCCAGCAGCCCCGAAGGGAGGCATCCAAGGTACTTC,CASSPEGRHPRYF
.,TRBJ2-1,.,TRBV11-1,TGTGCCAGCAGCCTAGTTGGTTCGCGGCGGCCCGACGGGGAGCAGTTCTTC,CASSLVGSRRPDGEQFF